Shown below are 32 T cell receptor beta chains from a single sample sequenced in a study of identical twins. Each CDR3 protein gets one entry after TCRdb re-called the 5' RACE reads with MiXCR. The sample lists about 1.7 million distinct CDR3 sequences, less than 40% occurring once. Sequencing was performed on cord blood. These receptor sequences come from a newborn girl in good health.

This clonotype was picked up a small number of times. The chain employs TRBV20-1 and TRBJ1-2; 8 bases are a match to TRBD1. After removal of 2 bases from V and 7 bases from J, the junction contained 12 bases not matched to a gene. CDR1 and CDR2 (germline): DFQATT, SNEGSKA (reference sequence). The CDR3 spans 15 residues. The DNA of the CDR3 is TGCAGTGCTAGATCCCTACCTACAGGGGGAAGTGGCTACACCTTC. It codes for CSARSLPTGGSGYTF.

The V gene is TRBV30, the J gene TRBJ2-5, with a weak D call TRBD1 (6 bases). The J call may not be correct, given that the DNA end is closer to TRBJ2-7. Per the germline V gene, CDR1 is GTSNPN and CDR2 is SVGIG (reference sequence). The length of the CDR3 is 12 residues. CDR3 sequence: CAWSEGVYEQYF. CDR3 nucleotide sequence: TGTGCCTGGAGTGAGGGGGTCTACGAGCAGTACTTC.

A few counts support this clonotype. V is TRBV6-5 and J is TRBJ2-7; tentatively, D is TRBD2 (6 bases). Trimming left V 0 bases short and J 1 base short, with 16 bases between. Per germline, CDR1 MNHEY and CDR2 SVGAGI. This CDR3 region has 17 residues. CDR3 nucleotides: TGTGCCAGCAGTTACTCCGCAATTGAGCGGGCATCCTACGAGCAGTACTTC. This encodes CASSYSAIERASYEQYF.

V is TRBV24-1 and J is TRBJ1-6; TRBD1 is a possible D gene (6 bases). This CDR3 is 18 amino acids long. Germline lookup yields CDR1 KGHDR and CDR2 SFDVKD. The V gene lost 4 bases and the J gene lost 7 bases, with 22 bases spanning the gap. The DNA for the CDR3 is TGTGCCACCAGTGACCTCGGGTCAGGGGTTCGAGAGAATTCACCCCTCCACTTT. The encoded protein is CATSDLGSGVRENSPLHF.

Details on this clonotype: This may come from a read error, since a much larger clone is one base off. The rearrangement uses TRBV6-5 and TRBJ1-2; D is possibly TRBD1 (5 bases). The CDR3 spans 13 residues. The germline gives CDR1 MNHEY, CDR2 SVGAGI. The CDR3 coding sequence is TGTGCCGGCAGTTACTCGTCAGGGAATGGCTACACCTTC. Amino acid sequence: CAGSYSSGNGYTF.

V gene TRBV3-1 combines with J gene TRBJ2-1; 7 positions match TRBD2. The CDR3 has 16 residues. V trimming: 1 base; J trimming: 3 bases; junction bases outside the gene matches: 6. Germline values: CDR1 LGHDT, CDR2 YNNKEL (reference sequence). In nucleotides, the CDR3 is TGTGCCAGCAGCCAAGGGGGGGGGACCGTCTACAATGAGCAGTTCTTC. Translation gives CASSQGGGTVYNEQFF.

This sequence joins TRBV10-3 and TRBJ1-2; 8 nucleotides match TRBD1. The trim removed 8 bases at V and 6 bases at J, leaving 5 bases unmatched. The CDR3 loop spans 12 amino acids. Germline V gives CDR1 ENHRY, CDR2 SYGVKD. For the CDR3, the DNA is TGTGCCATCCTTACAGGGGGGAATGGCTACACCTTC. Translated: CAILTGGNGYTF.

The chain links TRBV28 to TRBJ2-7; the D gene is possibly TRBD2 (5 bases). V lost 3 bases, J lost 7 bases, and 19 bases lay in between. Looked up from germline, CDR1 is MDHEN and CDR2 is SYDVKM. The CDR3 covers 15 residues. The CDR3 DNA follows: TGTGCCAGCAGTTTTGAGGGTCACTCCTACAATGAGCAGTACTTC. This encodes CASSFEGHSYNEQYF.

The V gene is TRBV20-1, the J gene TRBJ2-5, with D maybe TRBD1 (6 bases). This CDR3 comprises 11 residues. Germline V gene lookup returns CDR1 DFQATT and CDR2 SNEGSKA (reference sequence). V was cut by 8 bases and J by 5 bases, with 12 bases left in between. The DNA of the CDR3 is TGCAGTACCAAGGACAGCGAGACCCAGTACTTC. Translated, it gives CSTKDSETQYF.

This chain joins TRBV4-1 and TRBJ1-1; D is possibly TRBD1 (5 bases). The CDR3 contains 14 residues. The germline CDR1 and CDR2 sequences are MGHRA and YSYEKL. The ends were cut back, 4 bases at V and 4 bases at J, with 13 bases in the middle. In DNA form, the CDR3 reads TGCGCCAGCAGCCGATTAGGGGAGGGCACTGAAGCTTTCTTT. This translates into CASSRLGEGTEAFF.

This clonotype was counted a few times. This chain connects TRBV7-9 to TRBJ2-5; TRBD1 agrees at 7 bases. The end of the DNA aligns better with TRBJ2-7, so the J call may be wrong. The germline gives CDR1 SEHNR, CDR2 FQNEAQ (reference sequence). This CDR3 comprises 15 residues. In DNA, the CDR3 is TGTGCCAGCAGCTTAGTAGAGGGGACAGCCTACGAGCAGTACTTC. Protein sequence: CASSLVEGTAYEQYF.

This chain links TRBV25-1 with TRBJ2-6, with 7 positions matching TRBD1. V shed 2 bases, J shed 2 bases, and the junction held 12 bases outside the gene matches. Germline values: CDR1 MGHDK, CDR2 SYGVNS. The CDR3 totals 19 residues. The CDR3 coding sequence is TGTGCCAGCAGTGAAGTCGAGACAGGGAAGAGCCCTGGGGCCAACGTCCTGACTTTC. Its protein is CASSEVETGKSPGANVLTF. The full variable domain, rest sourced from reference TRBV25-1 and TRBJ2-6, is EADIYQTPRYLVIGTGKKITLECSQTMGHDKMYWYQQDPGMELHLIHYSYGVNSTEKGDLSSESTVSRIRTEHFPLTLESARPSHTSQYLCASSEVETGKSPGANVLTFGAGSRLTVL.

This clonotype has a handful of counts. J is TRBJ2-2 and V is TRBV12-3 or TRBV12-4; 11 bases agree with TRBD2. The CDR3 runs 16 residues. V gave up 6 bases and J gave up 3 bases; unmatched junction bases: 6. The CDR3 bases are TGTGCCAGCAGCCACAAGACTAGCGGGGACACCGGGGAGCTGTTTTTT. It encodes CASSHKTSGDTGELFF.

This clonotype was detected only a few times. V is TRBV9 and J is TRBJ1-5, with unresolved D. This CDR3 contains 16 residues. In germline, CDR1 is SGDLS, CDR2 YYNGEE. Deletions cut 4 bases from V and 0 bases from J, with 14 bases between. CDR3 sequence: CASSRGDGYSNQPQHF. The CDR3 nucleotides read TGTGCCAGCAGCCGCGGTGACGGATATAGCAATCAGCCCCAGCATTTT.

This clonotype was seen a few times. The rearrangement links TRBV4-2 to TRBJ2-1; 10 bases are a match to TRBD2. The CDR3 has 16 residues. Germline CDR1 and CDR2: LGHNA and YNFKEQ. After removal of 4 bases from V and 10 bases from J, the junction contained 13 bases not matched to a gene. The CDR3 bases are TGTGCCAGCAGCCCAGACGGGACTAGCGCGGACAGGGAGCAGTTCTTC. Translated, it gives CASSPDGTSADREQFF.

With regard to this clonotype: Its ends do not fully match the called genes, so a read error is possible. This chain's CDR3 is CACSYGLAGATDTQYF. The CDR3 DNA follows: TGTGCCTGCAGCTATGGACTAGCGGGGGCCACAGATACGCAGTATTTT. V gene TRBV12-3 or TRBV12-4 combines with J gene TRBJ2-3, with 13 positions matching TRBD2. The CDR3 totals 16 residues.

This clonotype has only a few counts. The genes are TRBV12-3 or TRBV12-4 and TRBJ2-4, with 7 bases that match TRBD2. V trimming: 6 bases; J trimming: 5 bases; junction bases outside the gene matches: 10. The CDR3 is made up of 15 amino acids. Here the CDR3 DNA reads TGTGCCAGCAGGGTGAACGGCCTAGCGGAAAACATTCAGTACTTC. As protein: CASRVNGLAENIQYF.

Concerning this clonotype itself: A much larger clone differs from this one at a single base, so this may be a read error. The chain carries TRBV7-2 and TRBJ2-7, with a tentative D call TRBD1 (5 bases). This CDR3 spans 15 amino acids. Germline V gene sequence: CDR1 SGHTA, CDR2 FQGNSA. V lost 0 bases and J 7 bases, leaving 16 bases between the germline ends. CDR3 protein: CASSLAGRGYNEQYF. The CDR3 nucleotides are TGTGCCAGCAGCTTAGCGGGGCGTGGATACAATGAGCAGTACTTC.

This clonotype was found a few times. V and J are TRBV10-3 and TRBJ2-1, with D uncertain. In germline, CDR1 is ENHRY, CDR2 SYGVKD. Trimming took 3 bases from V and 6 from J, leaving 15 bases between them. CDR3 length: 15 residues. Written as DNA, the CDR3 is TGTGCCATCAGTGACCCCCTAAAAGGTTCCAATGAGCAGTTCTTC. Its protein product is CAISDPLKGSNEQFF.

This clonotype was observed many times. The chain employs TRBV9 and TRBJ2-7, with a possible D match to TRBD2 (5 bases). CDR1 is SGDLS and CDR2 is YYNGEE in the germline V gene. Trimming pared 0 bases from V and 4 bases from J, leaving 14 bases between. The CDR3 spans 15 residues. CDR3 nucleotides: TGTGCCAGCAGCGTAGGGGGTAGCGAACTTTACGAGCAGTACTTC. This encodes CASSVGGSELYEQYF.

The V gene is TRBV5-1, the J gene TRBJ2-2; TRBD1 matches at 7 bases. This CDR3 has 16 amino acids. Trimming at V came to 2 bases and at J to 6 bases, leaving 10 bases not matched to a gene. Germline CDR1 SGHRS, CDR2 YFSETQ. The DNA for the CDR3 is TGCGCCAGCAGCTTCCAATACAGGGGTCGGCCCGGGGAGCTGTTTTTT. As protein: CASSFQYRGRPGELFF.

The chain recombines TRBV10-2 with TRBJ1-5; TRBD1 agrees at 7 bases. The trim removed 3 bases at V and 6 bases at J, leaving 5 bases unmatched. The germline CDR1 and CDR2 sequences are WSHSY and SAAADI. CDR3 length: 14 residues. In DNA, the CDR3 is TGCGCCAGCAGTGACAGGGGGTCGAGTCAGCCCCAGCATTTT. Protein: CASSDRGSSQPQHF.

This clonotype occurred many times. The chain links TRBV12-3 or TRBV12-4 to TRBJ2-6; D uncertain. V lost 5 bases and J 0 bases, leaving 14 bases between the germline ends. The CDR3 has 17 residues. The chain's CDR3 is CASSPVYSLSGANVLTF. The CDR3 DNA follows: TGTGCCAGCAGTCCCGTATACAGCCTCTCTGGGGCCAACGTCCTGACTTTC.

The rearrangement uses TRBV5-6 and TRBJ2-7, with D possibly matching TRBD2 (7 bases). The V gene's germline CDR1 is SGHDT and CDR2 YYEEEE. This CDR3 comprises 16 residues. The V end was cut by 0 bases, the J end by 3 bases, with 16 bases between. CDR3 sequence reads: CASSLGMGGGFYEQYF. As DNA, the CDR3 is TGTGCCAGCAGCTTGGGCATGGGAGGGGGATTCTACGAGCAGTACTTC. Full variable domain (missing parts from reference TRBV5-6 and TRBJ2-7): DAGVTQSPTHLIKTRGQQVTLRCSPKSGHDTVSWYQQALGQGPQFIFQYYEEEERQRGNFPDRFSGHQFPNYSSELNVNALLLGDSALYLCASSLGMGGGFYEQYFGPGTRLTVT.

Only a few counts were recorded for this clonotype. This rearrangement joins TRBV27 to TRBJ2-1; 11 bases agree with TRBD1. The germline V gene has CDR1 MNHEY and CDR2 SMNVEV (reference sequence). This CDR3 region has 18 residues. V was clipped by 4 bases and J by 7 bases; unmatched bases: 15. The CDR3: CASSSLLGGTGGTNEQFF. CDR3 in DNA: TGTGCCAGCAGTTCTCTCCTCGGAGGGACAGGGGGGACGAATGAGCAGTTCTTC.

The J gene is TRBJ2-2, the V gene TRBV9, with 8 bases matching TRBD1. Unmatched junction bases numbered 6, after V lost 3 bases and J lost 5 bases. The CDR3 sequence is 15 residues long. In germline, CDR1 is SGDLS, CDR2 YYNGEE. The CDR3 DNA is TGTGCCAGCAGCGGCCCTCAGGGGGCAACCGGGGAGCTGTTTTTT. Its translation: CASSGPQGATGELFF.

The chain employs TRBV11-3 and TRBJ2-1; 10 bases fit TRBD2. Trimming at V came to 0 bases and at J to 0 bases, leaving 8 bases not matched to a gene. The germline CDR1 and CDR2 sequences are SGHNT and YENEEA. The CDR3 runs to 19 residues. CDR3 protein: CASSLDLGASGSSYNEQFF. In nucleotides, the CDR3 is TGTGCCAGCAGCTTAGATCTGGGGGCTAGCGGGAGCTCCTACAATGAGCAGTTCTTC.

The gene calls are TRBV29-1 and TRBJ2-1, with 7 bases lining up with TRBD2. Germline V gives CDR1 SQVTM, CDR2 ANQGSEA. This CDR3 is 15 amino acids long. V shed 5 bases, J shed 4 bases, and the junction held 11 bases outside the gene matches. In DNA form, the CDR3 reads TGCAGCGTTTCCCCGACCGGGAGGACATACAATGAGCAGTTCTTC. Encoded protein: CSVSPTGRTYNEQFF.

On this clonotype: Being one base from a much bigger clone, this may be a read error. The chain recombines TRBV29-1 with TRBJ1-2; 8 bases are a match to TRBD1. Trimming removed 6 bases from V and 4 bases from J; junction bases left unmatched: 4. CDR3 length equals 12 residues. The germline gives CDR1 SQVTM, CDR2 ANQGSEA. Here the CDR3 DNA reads TGCAGCGTCCATGACAGGGGCTATGGCTACACCTTC. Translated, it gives CSVHDRGYGYTF.

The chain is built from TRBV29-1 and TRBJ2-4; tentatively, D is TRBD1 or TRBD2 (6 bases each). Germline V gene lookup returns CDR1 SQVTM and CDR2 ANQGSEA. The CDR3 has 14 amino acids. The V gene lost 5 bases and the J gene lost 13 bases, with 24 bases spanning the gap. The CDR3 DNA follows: TGCAGCGTTTCAAGGGGGGACGGTTCGGTCAAGCAGTACTTC. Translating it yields CSVSRGDGSVKQYF.

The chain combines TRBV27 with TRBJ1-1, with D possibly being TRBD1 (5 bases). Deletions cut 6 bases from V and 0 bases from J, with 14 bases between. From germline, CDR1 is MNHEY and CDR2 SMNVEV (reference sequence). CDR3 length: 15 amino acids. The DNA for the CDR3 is TGTGCCAGCAGCTCAAGACAGAGACTGAACACTGAAGCTTTCTTT. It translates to CASSSRQRLNTEAFF.

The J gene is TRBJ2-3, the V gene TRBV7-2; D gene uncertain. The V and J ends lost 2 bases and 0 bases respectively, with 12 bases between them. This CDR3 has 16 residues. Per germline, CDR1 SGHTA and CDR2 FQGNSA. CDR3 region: CASSLNGFDSTDTQYF. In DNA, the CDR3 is TGTGCCAGCAGCTTAAACGGGTTTGACAGCACAGATACGCAGTATTTT.